These 30 T cell receptor beta chains originate from one sample sequenced in a study of beta chain features in type 1 diabetes. Study results and limitations: Shortening of TCRB CDR3s, moderate but significant, appeared in all four CD4+ subsets of Type 1 diabetes patients.

The antigens these receptors bind are not known. All of the isolated RNA was reverse transcribed, so expressed TCRB transcripts were sequenced. Sequencing used immunoSEQ multiplex PCR; TCRdb keeps in-frame clones, though not all of them. This repertoire shows over 200,000 clones, about a tenth found once; its top ten account for more than 0.015%. Sequencing was performed on naive CD4+ T cells from blood. The receptors derive from a young man with type 1 diabetes.

The chain recombines TRBV9 with TRBJ2-5, with TRBD1 identical over 7 bases. The CDR3 is 13 residues long. V was clipped by 3 bases and J by 2 bases; unmatched bases: 1. Germline CDR1 SGDLS, CDR2 YYNGEE. This chain's CDR3 is CASSATGQETQYF. The DNA of the CDR3 is TGTGCCAGCAGCGCGACAGGGCAAGAGACCCAGTACTTC.

The chain recombines TRBV7-3 with TRBJ2-5, with D unresolved. V lost 5 bases to trimming and J lost 5 bases, with 12 bases between them. This CDR3 has 13 residues. Per the germline V gene, CDR1 is SGHTA and CDR2 is FQGTGA. The CDR3 sequence: CASSVQSLETQYF. The CDR3 coding sequence is TGTGCCAGCAGCGTACAGAGTCTGGAGACCCAGTACTTC.

This clone was seen only a few times. The chain joins TRBV7-2 to TRBJ1-3, with D possibly matching TRBD1 (5 bases). CDR1 SGHTA and CDR2 FQGNSA come from the germline V gene. The CDR3 has 15 residues. Trimming removed 2 bases at V and 0 bases at J, with 8 bases between. CDR3 bases: TGTGCCAGCAGCTTATTCGGGGGCTCTGGAAACACCATATATTTT. Its translation is CASSLFGGSGNTIYF.

Only a few counts were recorded for this clone. The V and J genes are TRBV7-2 and TRBJ2-5, with D tentatively TRBD2 (6 bases). The CDR3 covers 13 residues. CDR1 is SGHTA and CDR2 is FQGNSA in the germline V gene. The ends were cut back, 9 bases at V and 4 bases at J, with 15 bases in the middle. In nucleotides, the CDR3 is TGTGCCAGTGGGGACTGGAAGGGAGAGACCCAGTACTTC. This encodes CASGDWKGETQYF.

The chain uses TRBV7-9 and TRBJ2-5; a weak D match, TRBD2 (6 bases). Germline loops: CDR1 SEHNR, CDR2 FQNEAQ (reference sequence). Trimming took 3 bases from V and 5 from J, leaving 16 bases between them. CDR3 length: 15 amino acids. CDR3 sequence (DNA): TGTGCCAGCAGCTTTGCCGGAGGGCAGGGCGAGACCCAGTACTTC. Amino acids: CASSFAGGQGETQYF.

The chain carries TRBV11-3 and TRBJ1-1, with D perhaps TRBD1 (6 bases). There are 14 residues in the CDR3. Germline V gives CDR1 SGHNT, CDR2 YENEEA. V was cut by 5 bases and J by 5 bases, with 15 bases left in between. The CDR3 loop is CASSSGNRDTEAFF. DNA of the CDR3: TGTGCCAGCAGCAGTGGGAACAGGGATACTGAAGCTTTCTTT.

This chain connects TRBV6-5 to TRBJ1-2; 7 positions agree with TRBD1. Germline V lookup: CDR1 MNHEY, CDR2 SVGAGI. V lost 2 bases to trimming and J lost 4 bases; unmatched junction nucleotides: 7. CDR3 length: 15 amino acids. CDR3 sequence: CASSYVQGLGYGYTF. In DNA form, the CDR3 reads TGTGCCAGCAGTTACGTACAGGGGTTGGGCTATGGCTACACCTTC.

This chain links TRBV7-9 with TRBJ1-5; D perhaps matches TRBD1 (5 bases). There are 15 residues in the CDR3. Germline values: CDR1 SEHNR, CDR2 FQNEAQ (reference sequence). Trimming removed 5 bases from V and 1 base from J, with 12 bases in between. CDR3 protein: CASSPGLLSNQPQHF. CDR3 sequence (DNA): TGTGCCAGCAGCCCGGGACTTCTAAGCAATCAGCCCCAGCATTTT.

The V call is TRBV2, the J call TRBJ2-7; maybe TRBD2 (6 bases). Germline values: CDR1 SNHLY, CDR2 FYNNEI. Trimming stripped 6 bases from V and 4 bases from J, with 19 bases between. There are 15 residues in the CDR3. CDR3 amino acids: CASRRGLQTGYEQYF. In DNA form, the CDR3 reads TGTGCCAGCAGGAGGGGACTCCAAACGGGTTACGAGCAGTACTTC. Full variable domain (missing parts from reference TRBV2 and TRBJ2-7): EPEVTQTPSHQVTQMGQEVILRCVPISNHLYFYWYRQILGQKVEFLVSFYNNEISEKSEIFDDQFSVERPDGSNFTLKIRSTKLEDSAMYFCASRRGLQTGYEQYFGPGTRLTVT.

The CDR3 here is CAWSAPHVRGEKLFF. Written as DNA, the CDR3 is TGTGCCTGGAGTGCCCCCCATGTCCGAGGTGAAAAACTGTTTTTT. The V gene is TRBV30, the J gene TRBJ1-4; no reliable D call. V lost 1 base and J lost 7, with 16 bases in between. Germline V gene data show CDR1 as GTSNPN and CDR2 as SVGIG (reference sequence). The CDR3 consists of 15 residues.

This chain connects TRBV4-1 to TRBJ2-1, with D perhaps TRBD2 (5 bases). V shed 5 bases and J shed 3 bases, with 17 bases lying between them. CDR1 MGHRA and CDR2 YSYEKL come from the germline V gene. The CDR3 is 16 amino acids. CDR3 protein: CASSSRGLKLYNEQFF. CDR3 nucleotides: TGCGCCAGCAGCTCCCGAGGGCTAAAACTCTACAATGAGCAGTTCTTC.

This clone has more than one count but fewer than ten. This sequence joins TRBV28 and TRBJ2-1, with 13 bases aligning to TRBD2. The CDR3 spans 16 residues. CDR1 and CDR2 (germline): MDHEN, SYDVKM. J was trimmed by 8 bases and V by 3 bases; bases with no gene match: 7. The CDR3, as DNA: TGTGCCAGCAGTTTGCTCGGGACTAGCGGGGACCATGAGCAGTTCTTC. The encoded protein is CASSLLGTSGDHEQFF.

This clone was found a few times. The V gene is TRBV5-1, the J gene TRBJ2-5; 7 nucleotides line up with TRBD1. Germline values: CDR1 SGHRS, CDR2 YFSETQ. The length of the CDR3 is 13 residues. V lost 3 bases to trimming and J lost 5 bases; unmatched junction nucleotides: 4. The CDR3, as DNA: TGCGCCAGCAGCTCGACAGGGTGGGAGACCCAGTACTTC. It is translated as CASSSTGWETQYF. The complete variable domain, with remaining parts taken from reference TRBV5-1 and TRBJ2-5, reads KAGVTQTPRYLIKTRGQQVTLSCSPISGHRSVSWYQQTPGQGLQFLFEYFSETQRNKGNFPGRFSGRQFSNSRSEMNVSTLELGDSALYLCASSSTGWETQYFGPGTRLLVL.

This clone has just a few counts. The genes are TRBV29-1 and TRBJ2-5; 7 bases are a match to TRBD1. V lost 8 bases, J lost 5 bases, and 11 bases stayed unmatched. Germline lookup yields CDR1 SQVTM and CDR2 ANQGSEA. The CDR3 extends over 13 amino acids. The CDR3 spells CSFDRATGETQYF. The CDR3 DNA reads as TGCAGCTTCGACAGGGCAACGGGGGAGACCCAGTACTTC. The full variable domain, its missing parts supplied by reference TRBV29-1 and TRBJ2-5, is SAVISQKPSRDICQRGTSLTIQCQVDSQVTMMFWYRQQPGQSLTLIATANQGSEATYESGFVIDKFPISRPNLTFSTLTVSNMSPEDSSIYLCSFDRATGETQYFGPGTRLLVL.

The chain is built from TRBV6-5 and TRBJ2-1, with TRBD1 matching 9 bases. The CDR3 sequence is 11 residues long. The J segment lost 14 bases and the V segment lost 4 bases, leaving 3 bases of the junction unmatched. Per the germline V gene, CDR1 is MNHEY and CDR2 is SVGAGI. In DNA, the CDR3 is TGTGCCAGCAGTTCCCGGGACAGGGAGTTCTTC. It specifies CASSSRDREFF.

This clone was seen more than once but under ten times. The J gene is TRBJ2-5, the V gene TRBV30; TRBD1 is a possible D gene (6 bases). Trimming cost V 1 base and J 1 base, with 7 bases left between them. The CDR3 consists of 13 residues. CDR1 and CDR2 (germline): GTSNPN, SVGIG (reference sequence). In DNA, the CDR3 is TGTGCCTGGAGTGGACAGGCCCAAGAGACCCAGTACTTC. Protein sequence: CAWSGQAQETQYF. Combining the CDR3 with reference TRBV30 and TRBJ2-5 gives the whole variable domain SQTIHQWPATLVQPVGSPLSLECTVEGTSNPNLYWYRQAAGRGLQLLFYSVGIGQISSEVPQNLSASRPQDRQFILSSKKLLLSDSGFYLCAWSGQAQETQYFGPGTRLLVL.

This clone was recorded a few times. V usage is TRBV5-1 and J usage is TRBJ2-3; TRBD1 agrees at 7 bases. V lost 6 bases to trimming and J lost 6 bases; unmatched junction nucleotides: 10. This CDR3 is 14 amino acids long. Germline CDR1 SGHRS, CDR2 YFSETQ. The chain's CDR3 is CASNRGASGDTQYF. In DNA, the CDR3 is TGCGCCAGCAACAGGGGCGCTTCGGGTGATACGCAGTATTTT.

The chain employs TRBV27 and TRBJ2-7, with 8 positions matching TRBD1. The CDR3 runs 16 residues. Trimming cost V 4 bases and J 2 bases; bases outside gene matches: 10. Germline CDR1 and CDR2: MNHEY and SMNVEV (reference sequence). In DNA, the CDR3 is TGTGCCAGCAGTTCGCGTATGACAGGGGAAACCTACGAGCAGTACTTC. As protein: CASSSRMTGETYEQYF.

This clone showed up many times. V gene TRBV23-1 combines with J gene TRBJ2-2, with TRBD1 matching 7 bases. TRBV23-1 is placed among ORFs of uncertain function. V lost 9 bases to trimming and J lost 5 bases; unmatched junction nucleotides: 6. The CDR3 is 13 amino acids. CDR3 amino acids: CARRQGRTGELFF. For the CDR3, the DNA is TGCGCCAGACGACAGGGTCGAACCGGGGAGCTGTTTTTT.

On this clone: Other DNA sequences in the same sample also yield this CDR3. V gene TRBV7-9 combines with J gene TRBJ2-7, with D possibly being TRBD1 (5 bases). Trimming stripped 4 bases from V and 4 bases from J, with 8 bases between. CDR1 and CDR2 (germline): SEHNR, FQNEAQ (reference sequence). The length of the CDR3 is 12 residues. CDR3 sequence: CASSSQGYEQYF. The CDR3 DNA is TGTGCCAGCAGCTCCCAGGGTTACGAGCAGTACTTC.

This clone was seen a few times. As DNA, the CDR3 is TGTGCCACCGGGACAGGGGGACCGAACCAGTACTTC. Its protein is CATGTGGPNQYF. V usage is TRBV28 and J usage is TRBJ2-4; 11 positions agree with TRBD1. The CDR3 has 12 amino acids. V was pared by 10 bases and J by 13 bases, with 9 bases of the junction left unmatched. CDR1 and CDR2 from the germline V gene are MDHEN and SYDVKM.

With regard to this clone: At one boundary the junction diverges from the germline segment, which might be a read error. The chain links TRBV5-4 to TRBJ1-2, with unresolved D. Germline V gene lookup returns CDR1 SGHNT and CDR2 YYREEE (reference sequence). The CDR3 loop spans 16 amino acids. The CDR3 loop reads CASSQVPRSVGSGYTF. The CDR3 DNA follows: TGCGCCAGCAGCCAAGTGCCCCGGTCGGTAGGGAGCGGCTACACCTTC.

This chain links TRBV4-2 with TRBJ2-7; the D gene is possibly TRBD2 (5 bases). The length of the CDR3 is 17 residues. Trimming removed 1 base from V and 7 bases from J, with 23 bases in between. Per germline, CDR1 LGHNA and CDR2 YNFKEQ. The CDR3 sequence is CASSQATWGGLVVEQYF. The CDR3 nucleotides read TGTGCCAGCAGCCAAGCCACTTGGGGTGGACTTGTTGTGGAGCAGTACTTC.

CDR3 sequence: CASSSGTGNNQPQHF. CDR3 nucleotides: TGTGCCAGCAGCTCCGGGACAGGGAACAATCAGCCCCAGCATTTT. The gene calls are TRBV7-2 and TRBJ1-5; TRBD1 matches at 9 bases. CDR1 SGHTA and CDR2 FQGNSA come from the germline V gene. The CDR3 contains 15 residues. Unmatched junction bases numbered 4, after V lost 4 bases and J lost 3 bases.

This clone has only a few counts. The chain employs TRBV4-2 and TRBJ2-5; 12 nucleotides match TRBD2. Trimming took 2 bases from V and 1 from J; bases not matched to a gene: 5. The CDR3 is 17 amino acids. Germline values: CDR1 LGHNA, CDR2 YNFKEQ. The CDR3 reads CASSQLTSGGRQETQYF. The CDR3 coding sequence is TGTGCCAGCAGCCAACTTACTAGCGGGGGGCGCCAAGAGACCCAGTACTTC.

This chain uses TRBV28 with TRBJ2-3; perhaps TRBD1 as D (5 bases). Germline-derived CDR1 and CDR2 are MDHEN and SYDVKM. Trimming shortened V by 1 base and J by 10 bases, and 18 bases separated the two germline ends. The CDR3 consists of 15 residues. DNA for the CDR3: TGTGCCAGCAGTTTATATAGTAGGGGCCTCTCCTCGCAGTATTTT. Amino acids: CASSLYSRGLSSQYF.

The gene calls are TRBV4-3 and TRBJ2-1, with TRBD1 identical over 7 bases. V trimming: 4 bases; J trimming: 3 bases; junction bases outside the gene matches: 12. The CDR3 covers 17 residues. Per germline, CDR1 LGHNA and CDR2 YSLEER. This chain's CDR3 is CASSRAKTGSFYNEQFF. The CDR3 DNA is TGCGCCAGCAGCCGGGCGAAGACAGGGTCCTTCTACAATGAGCAGTTCTTC.

The rearrangement joins TRBV7-3 to TRBJ2-5, with 11 positions matching TRBD2. This CDR3 contains 15 residues. Germline values: CDR1 SGHTA, CDR2 FQGTGA. V lost 5 bases to trimming and J lost 2 bases; unmatched junction nucleotides: 4. The CDR3 region is CASSLGTSGQETQYF. The DNA for the CDR3 is TGTGCCAGCAGCCTTGGGACTAGCGGACAAGAGACCCAGTACTTC.

The chain has TRBV9 and TRBJ1-1; D call uncertain. Trimming cost V 4 bases and J 3 bases, with 10 bases left between them. CDR3 length: 13 residues. Germline V lookup: CDR1 SGDLS, CDR2 YYNGEE. The CDR3 bases are TGTGCCAGCAGCATCCTCGGGGACACTGAAGCTTTCTTT. This sequence encodes CASSILGDTEAFF.

This clone was detected only a few times. The chain couples TRBV6-6 to TRBJ2-3; D is undetermined. This CDR3 is built from 13 residues. Germline V gene lookup returns CDR1 MNHNY and CDR2 SVGAGI (reference sequence). V dropped 0 bases and J dropped 5 bases, with 6 bases sitting between them. CDR3 residues: CASSYSPGDTQYF. The CDR3 DNA sequence: TGTGCCAGCAGTTACTCGCCAGGAGATACGCAGTATTTT.